Listed below are T cell receptor beta chains from one sample, sequenced in a study of blood T cell repertoires in COVID-19. Assay: immunoSEQ multiplex PCR; the TCRdb copy retains only in-frame clones and omits some. The top ten clones hold less than 3.5% of a sample with 300,000 or so clones, around nine tenths of them seen once. Source material: PBMCs or T cells enriched from blood (not recorded which). These receptors all stem from a woman between 45 and 65 years old who had been exposed to COVID-19. CDR3s include the opening cysteine and the closing phenylalanine or tryptophan. Fields, in order: J gene, D gene, V gene, clone size, CDR3 DNA, CDR3 protein. A D gene is named only where the DNA matches it firmly. Clone size appears in some rows only: once, few, many, or a class for an expanded clone.

TRBJ1-2	TRBD1	TRBV19	.	TGTGCCAGTAGTACGGGACAGGGGTATGGCTACACCTTC	CASSTGQGYGYTF
TRBJ1-5	.	TRBV19	.	TGTGCCAGTAGTATCCAAGGCCCAGGGGCGACCTATCAGCCCCAGCATTTT	CASSIQGPGATYQPQHF
TRBJ2-3	.	TRBV30	once	TGTGCCTGGAAGCGACGGGGGGCGAAACTAAGCACAGATACGCAGTATTTT	CAWKRRGAKLSTDTQYF
TRBJ1-2	TRBD1	TRBV3-1/TRBV3-2	.	TGTGCCAGCAGCCAAAGCCCAGGGGGAATCTATGGCTACACCTTC	CASSQSPGGIYGYTF
TRBJ2-3	.	TRBV6-1	.	TGTGCCAGCAGTGAAAGGGGTTCCACAGATACGCAGTATTTT	CASSERGSTDTQYF
TRBJ2-1	TRBD2	TRBV9	.	TGTGCCAGCAGCTCCAGCGGGGGAGAGAGCTCCTACAATGAGCAGTTCTTC	CASSSSGGESSYNEQFF
TRBJ1-4	.	TRBV15	.	TGTGCCACCAGCAGAGATATGGGGGGTGGGACTAATGAAAAACTGTTTTTT	CATSRDMGGGTNEKLFF
TRBJ1-2	.	TRBV3-1/TRBV3-2	.	TGTGCCAGCAGCCAAGTTCCAGAATACTATGGCTACACCTTC	CASSQVPEYYGYTF
TRBJ1-4	TRBD1	TRBV7-8	.	TGTGCCAGCAGCTTAGACCCGACAGGGGCTTTCAATGAAAAACTGTTTTTT	CASSLDPTGAFNEKLFF
TRBJ2-5	.	TRBV5-1	.	TGCGCCAGCAGCTTAGACAGAGAGACCCAGTACTTC	CASSLDRETQYF
TRBJ2-1	TRBD1	TRBV7-2	.	TGTGCCAGCAGCACCCGACAGGGGCGTTTCAGCAATGAGCAGTTCTTC	CASSTRQGRFSNEQFF
TRBJ1-2	TRBD1	TRBV7-2	.	TGTGCCAGCAGCTTAGGGACAGGAAACTATGGCTACACCTTC	CASSLGTGNYGYTF
TRBJ2-7	TRBD1	TRBV10-3	.	TGTGCCATCAGTGGAGACAGGGGAGGATTCTACGAGCAGTACTTC	CAISGDRGGFYEQYF
TRBJ2-5	.	TRBV19	.	TGTGCCAGTAGTATAAAACGACAGGCACAAGAGACCCAGTACTTC	CASSIKRQAQETQYF
TRBJ2-5	.	TRBV6-5	.	TGTGCCAGCACGGCAGGGCCCCAAGAGACCCAGTACTTC	CASTAGPQETQYF